This T cell receptor beta chain stems from a study of early T cells in non-severe SARS-CoV-2 infection. Study overall: Investigators sequenced bulk RNA drawn from unsorted whole blood, and chains remained unpaired. Study-level results: There was a bias toward anti-spike CD8 responses in VDJdb matching, which missed private and CD4 specificities.

The CDR3 is 16 amino acids. V was trimmed by 0 bases and J by 5 bases, leaving 13 bases between them. Per the germline V gene, CDR1 is LNHNV and CDR2 is YYDKDF (reference sequence). This clonotype was picked up many times. What it binds is unknown. Researchers attached unique molecular identifiers to individual cDNA molecules. TCRdb itself ran the 5' RACE reads through MiXCR, one entry per CDR3 protein. The table shows just under 65,000 distinct CDR3 sequences, with about 10% occurring only once. The clonotype was recovered from an adult who was a healthcare worker with PCR-confirmed SARS-CoV-2 infection or an uninfected control (not recorded which). Sequenced material: whole blood, taken at baseline. J is TRBJ1-4 and V is TRBV15; a weak D match, TRBD1 (5 bases). The CDR3 nucleotides are TGTGCCACCAGCAGAGATGGAGGGGAAGGAAATGAAAAACTGTTTTTT. It translates to CATSRDGGEGNEKLFF.